The 17 T cell receptor beta chains below all came from one sample that was sequenced in a study of blood T cell repertoires in COVID-19. Sequencing was performed with immunoSEQ multiplex PCR; in TCRdb, only in-frame clones are kept and a portion is missing. The sample consists of 110,000 to 150,000 clones, about 80% of them appearing once. The sample comprised peripheral blood. Source of these receptors: a human donor in a cohort sampled during active COVID-19.

The chain links TRBV5-6 to TRBJ1-2; 7 nucleotides line up with TRBD1. Germline values: CDR1 SGHDT, CDR2 YYEEEE. Germline trimming cut 1 base from V and 3 bases from J; bases unmatched to any gene: 15. This CDR3 spans 18 amino acids. The CDR3 loop is CASSLRETRDRPHYGYTF. In nucleotides, the CDR3 is TGTGCCAGCAGCTTGAGGGAGACCCGGGACAGACCCCACTATGGCTACACCTTC.

The CDR3 spells CASRRTGDNSPLHF. The CDR3 DNA is TGTGCCAGTAGACGGACAGGGGATAATTCACCCCTCCACTTT. The V and J genes are TRBV19 and TRBJ1-6; TRBD1 agrees at 9 bases. The CDR3 runs to 14 residues. Germline trimming cut 6 bases from V and 5 bases from J; bases unmatched to any gene: 2. Germline loops: CDR1 LNHDA, CDR2 SQIVND (reference sequence).

The sample holds one count of this clone. The V call is TRBV19, the J call TRBJ1-5, with TRBD1 matching 7 bases. V shed 5 bases and J 6 bases; nucleotides not matched to a gene: 10. The CDR3 runs 15 residues. Germline V lookup: CDR1 LNHDA, CDR2 SQIVND (reference sequence). CDR3 nucleotide sequence: TGTGCCAGTAGTGTGGAGACAGGGCTGAGTCAGCCCCAGCATTTT. It is translated as CASSVETGLSQPQHF. Full variable domain (rest looked up from reference TRBV19 and TRBJ1-5): DGGITQSPKYLFRKEGQNVTLSCEQNLNHDAMYWYRQDPGQGLRLIYYSQIVNDFQKGDIAEGYSVSREKKESFPLTVTSAQKNPTAFYLCASSVETGLSQPQHFGDGTRLSIL.

This sequence joins TRBV15 and TRBJ2-3, with unresolved D. The CDR3 is made up of 13 amino acids. V was pared by 5 bases and J by 3 bases, with 9 bases between. CDR1 and CDR2 (germline): LNHNV, YYDKDF (reference sequence). In nucleotides, the CDR3 is TGTGCCACCAGCTCTCACAGTACAGATACGCAGTATTTT. Translated: CATSSHSTDTQYF.

The V call is TRBV5-4, the J call TRBJ2-3; 9 bases match TRBD2. The ends lost 1 base at V and 6 bases at J; junction bases unmatched: 6. The length of the CDR3 is 15 residues. CDR1 is SGHNT, CDR2 YYREEE, per germline (reference sequence). The CDR3 coding sequence is TGTGCCAGCAGCTTGTATTCTAGCGGGGTTGATACGCAGTATTTT. Amino acid sequence: CASSLYSSGVDTQYF.

This clone was seen a handful of times. The chain recombines TRBV6-1 with TRBJ1-2, with 7 bases that match TRBD1. V dropped 2 bases and J dropped 10; count of bases not matched to a gene: 10. Germline CDR1 reads MNHNS; CDR2 reads SASEGT. The length of the CDR3 is 14 residues. The DNA for the CDR3 is TGTGCCAGCAGTGAAACCTATCGACAGGGAGTCTACACCTTC. Protein product: CASSETYRQGVYTF.

The chain links TRBV7-9 to TRBJ1-4; a weak D match, TRBD1 (5 bases). From germline, CDR1 is SEHNR and CDR2 FQNEAQ (reference sequence). The CDR3 length is 14 residues. V was trimmed by 1 base and J by 7 bases, leaving 10 bases between them. The CDR3 reads CASSLGGRGEKLFF. The CDR3, as DNA: TGTGCCAGCAGCTTAGGGGGTAGGGGTGAAAAACTGTTTTTT.

The chain carries TRBV25-1 and TRBJ2-7, with D tentatively TRBD2 (6 bases). This CDR3 spans 13 amino acids. The V and J ends lost 2 bases and 3 bases respectively, with 8 bases between them. Per the germline V gene, CDR1 is MGHDK and CDR2 is SYGVNS. CDR3 in amino acids: CASSEMGGYEQYF. The CDR3 DNA reads as TGTGCCAGCAGTGAAATGGGGGGCTACGAGCAGTACTTC.

The chain uses TRBV18 and TRBJ2-3; TRBD1 matches 7 bases. This CDR3 spans 14 amino acids. The ends lost 1 base at V and 3 bases at J; junction bases unmatched: 1. From germline, CDR1 is KGHSH and CDR2 LQKENI. The CDR3 here is CASSPQGATDTQYF. In DNA, the CDR3 is TGTGCCAGCTCACCACAGGGGGCGACAGATACGCAGTATTTT.

This rearrangement joins TRBV19 to TRBJ1-5; 8 bases are shared with TRBD1. The V gene end was trimmed by 7 bases and the J gene end by 4 bases; junction bases not matched to a gene: 9. The CDR3 covers 15 residues. Germline assignment: CDR1 LNHDA and CDR2 SQIVND (reference sequence). DNA of the CDR3: TGTGCCAGTAACCCCACAGGGGGACGAAATCAGCCCCAGCATTTT. This translates into CASNPTGGRNQPQHF.

Regarding this clone: Other DNA sequences from this sample encode an identical CDR3 as well. The chain recombines TRBV9 with TRBJ2-7, with D tentatively TRBD2 (6 bases). CDR3 length equals 13 residues. Germline lookup yields CDR1 SGDLS and CDR2 YYNGEE. Trimming removed 4 bases from V and 4 bases from J, with 12 bases in between. CDR3 region: CASSPPGGYEQYF. The CDR3 DNA is TGTGCCAGCAGCCCCCCCGGGGGTTACGAGCAGTACTTC.

CDR3 region: CASSSPGTSDNEQFF. In DNA, the CDR3 is TGTGCCAGCAGCTCCCCCGGGACTAGCGACAATGAGCAGTTCTTC. The V gene is TRBV7-3, the J gene TRBJ2-1, with 10 bases fitting TRBD2. Per germline, CDR1 SGHTA and CDR2 FQGTGA. The length of the CDR3 is 15 residues. Germline trimming cut 4 bases from V and 5 bases from J; bases unmatched to any gene: 5.

This clone was found once. V gene TRBV7-2 combines with J gene TRBJ1-2; 11 bases align to TRBD1. V shed 5 bases and J 9 bases; nucleotides not matched to a gene: 11. The CDR3 contains 15 residues. CDR1 SGHTA and CDR2 FQGNSA come from the germline V gene. The CDR3 DNA sequence: TGTGCCAGCAGCCCCGGACAGGGGGCGGTTTACAGCTACACCTTC. This codes for CASSPGQGAVYSYTF.

The rearrangement links TRBV5-8 to TRBJ1-4; TRBD1 is a possible D gene (6 bases). V shed 0 bases and J shed 10 bases, with 10 bases lying between them. Germline V gene sequence: CDR1 SGHTS, CDR2 YDEGEE. The CDR3 has 13 residues. The CDR3 region has the DNA TGTGCCAGCAGCTTGGAACAGGGCCCAAAACTGTTTTTT. Its protein is CASSLEQGPKLFF.

Worth noting for this clone: The junction and the germline gene differ at one end; a read error may be behind it. The chain combines TRBV7-7 with TRBJ1-1; possibly TRBD1 for D (5 bases). Germline CDR1 reads SSHAT; CDR2 reads FNYEAQ (reference sequence). The CDR3 covers 13 residues. In DNA form, the CDR3 reads TGTGCTAGCAGCTTCTGGGGGGGGACTGAAGCTTTCTTT. Amino acids: CASSFWGGTEAFF.

The gene calls are TRBV12-2 and TRBJ1-5. TRBV12-2 is listed as a pseudogene. The CDR3 spans 12 residues. CDR3 nucleotide sequence: TGTGCAAGTCGCTGCGGCAATCAGCCCCAGCATTTT. Translated: CASRCGNQPQHF.

The DNA of the CDR3 is TGCGCCAGCCCATTTAATGGGACAGGGGTGAACACCGGGGAGCTGTTTTTT. Protein sequence: CASPFNGTGVNTGELFF. The chain uses TRBV10-1 and TRBJ2-2; the match to TRBD1 covers 10 bases. This CDR3 has 17 amino acids. CDR1 and CDR2 from the germline V gene are WNHNN and SYGVQD (reference sequence). The V and J ends lost 8 bases and 1 base, in that order; junction bases with no gene match: 10.